This T cell receptor (beta chain) was sequenced for a study of PD-1 blockade in classical Hodgkin lymphoma. Turning to the study itself: The nivolumab dose that patients received was 3 mg/kg, given intravenously every 2 weeks. Findings of the study overall: There was a significant rise in CD4+ TCR diversity by C4D1, with no such rise for CD8+. At baseline, newly diagnosed patients reportedly showed less TCR diversity than healthy donors. Those achieving complete response showed baseline diversity like newly diagnosed patients.

Every single patient, without exception, relapsed after autologous stem cell transplantation, and brentuximab vedotin exposure varied. Measured with immunoSEQ multiplex PCR; TCRdb has only the in-frame clones, and not every one. The sample has approximately 99,000 clones, around 89% seen once. Remarks on this clone: Its antigen is unknown.

Here the sequenced sample was peripheral blood mononuclear cells (PBMCs), taken before the second cycle of nivolumab. The TCR originated in a human donor with classical Hodgkin lymphoma.

CDR3 loop: CASSSPYGWVGTEAFF. CDR3 DNA: TGTGCCAGCAGTTCGCCGTATGGATGGGTCGGCACTGAAGCTTTCTTT. V usage is TRBV28 and J usage is TRBJ1-1, with D uncertain. V lost 4 bases to trimming and J lost 4 bases, with 19 bases between them. The CDR3 has 16 residues. Germline loops: CDR1 MDHEN, CDR2 SYDVKM. Variable domain in full (rest from reference TRBV28 and TRBJ1-1): DVKVTQSSRYLVKRTGEKVFLECVQDMDHENMFWYRQDPGLGLRLIYFSYDVKMKEKGDIPEGYSVSREKKERFSLILESASTNQTSMYLCASSSPYGWVGTEAFFGQGTRLTVV.